The sequence of this T cell receptor (beta chain) was determined in a study of blood T cell repertoires in COVID-19. Study at large: PBMCs, B-cell-depleted T cells, or T cells provided the cDNA or gDNA that made up the material.

The CDR3 extends over 16 amino acids. In germline, CDR1 is SQVTM, CDR2 ANQGSEA. The V gene end was trimmed by 3 bases and the J gene end by 4 bases; junction bases not matched to a gene: 9. In the source study's methods: Amplification with reference gene primers provided the estimates of nucleated cell counts. Sequenced by immunoSEQ multiplex PCR; TCRdb stores in-frame clones only, minus some. V and J calls plus clone size are reproduced from that table; the DNA served to infer D and trimming. The sample yields about 85,000 clones, around 88% seen once. This clone was seen only once. This receptor was obtained from a woman at least 80 years old with acute or convalescent COVID-19. Sequencing was carried out using peripheral blood. The rearrangement joins TRBV29-1 to TRBJ2-2; 9 nucleotides align to TRBD2. In nucleotides, the CDR3 is TGCAGCGTTGAGCTAGCGGGGACCCGAGCCACCGGGGAGCTGTTTTTT. Residues: CSVELAGTRATGELFF.